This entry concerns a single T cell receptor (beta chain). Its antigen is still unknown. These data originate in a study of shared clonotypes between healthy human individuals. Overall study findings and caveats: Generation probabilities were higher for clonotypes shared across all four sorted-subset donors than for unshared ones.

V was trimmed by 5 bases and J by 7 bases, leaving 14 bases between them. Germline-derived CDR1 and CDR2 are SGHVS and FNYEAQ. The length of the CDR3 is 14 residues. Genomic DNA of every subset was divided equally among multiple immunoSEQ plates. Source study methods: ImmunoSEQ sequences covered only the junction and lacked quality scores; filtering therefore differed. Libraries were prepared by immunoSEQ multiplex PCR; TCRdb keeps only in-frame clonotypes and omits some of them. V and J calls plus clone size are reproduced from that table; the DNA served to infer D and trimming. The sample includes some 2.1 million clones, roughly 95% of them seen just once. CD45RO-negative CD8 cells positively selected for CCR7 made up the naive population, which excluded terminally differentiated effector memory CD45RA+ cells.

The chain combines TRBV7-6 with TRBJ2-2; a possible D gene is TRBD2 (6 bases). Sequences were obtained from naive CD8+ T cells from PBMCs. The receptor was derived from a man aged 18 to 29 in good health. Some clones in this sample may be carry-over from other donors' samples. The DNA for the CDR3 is TGTGCCAGCAGCCCCGGGGGAGAACACGGGGAGCTGTTTTTT. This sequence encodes CASSPGGEHGELFF.